This T cell receptor (beta chain) emerged from a study of blood T cell repertoires in COVID-19. This clone appeared once. Trimming pared 7 bases from V and 7 bases from J, leaving 11 bases between. Germline lookup yields CDR1 MNHEY and CDR2 SVGAGI. The CDR3 runs 13 residues. TCRdb keeps only in-frame clones here, not all; method: immunoSEQ multiplex PCR. The table shows 150,000 or so clones, with around 79% occurring only once. The TCR sequence derives from an older woman with COVID-19, enrolled during active disease. The rearrangement links TRBV6-5 to TRBJ1-6, with D unclear. The specimen was peripheral blood. CDR3 bases: TGTGCCAGCATCCAGGTTGGGAATTCACCCCTCCACTTT. It codes for CASIQVGNSPLHF.